This T cell receptor (beta chain) was captured by sequencing in a study of shared clonotypes between healthy human individuals. This CDR3 is built from 15 residues. V gave up 4 bases and J gave up 10 bases; unmatched junction bases: 13. The germline V gene encodes CDR1 SGHRS and CDR2 YFSETQ. The method was immunoSEQ multiplex PCR; TCRdb's version includes in-frame clones alone and lacks a portion of them. Of 2 million to 3 million clones detected, over 85% appear once; the ten largest clones hold roughly 0.39%. Sequenced: naive CD4+ T cells from PBMCs. Specified subset: CD45RA+ positively selected. This TCR came from a young man in good health. Some clones in this sample may be carry-over from other donors' samples. This sequence joins TRBV5-1 and TRBJ2-1; 8 bases line up with TRBD1. CDR3 nucleotide sequence: TGCGCCAGCAGCCTTCAGGGGGCCCCCAGCGGGGAGCAGTTCTTC. Its protein product is CASSLQGAPSGEQFF.